The clone carrying this T cell receptor beta chain has ten or more counts. This record belongs to a study of radiation and T cells in renal cell carcinoma. Study-level information: Nephrectomy followed 15 Gy stereotactic body radiation by 4 weeks.

Specified time point: baseline pretreatment blood. Treatment: 15 Gy SBRT to primary tumor, nephrectomy 4 weeks later. After SBRT, blood was collected at 2 and 4 weeks, plus baseline. TCRdb keeps only in-frame clones here, not all; method: immunoSEQ multiplex PCR. This table has approximately 22,000 clones, 80% appearing once. Sample: blood, taken from a patient whose treatment included radiotherapy and nephrectomy. This receptor was taken from a man aged 55 to 69 with renal cell carcinoma.

CDR3 loop: CASSLDGYGGGYTF. In DNA, the CDR3 is TGTGCCAGCAGCTTGGATGGTTATGGAGGCGGCTACACCTTC. This chain links TRBV5-4 with TRBJ1-2; the D is unclear. Germline loops: CDR1 SGHNT, CDR2 YYREEE (reference sequence). V was pared by 0 bases and J by 8 bases, with 14 bases between. The CDR3 has 14 residues.